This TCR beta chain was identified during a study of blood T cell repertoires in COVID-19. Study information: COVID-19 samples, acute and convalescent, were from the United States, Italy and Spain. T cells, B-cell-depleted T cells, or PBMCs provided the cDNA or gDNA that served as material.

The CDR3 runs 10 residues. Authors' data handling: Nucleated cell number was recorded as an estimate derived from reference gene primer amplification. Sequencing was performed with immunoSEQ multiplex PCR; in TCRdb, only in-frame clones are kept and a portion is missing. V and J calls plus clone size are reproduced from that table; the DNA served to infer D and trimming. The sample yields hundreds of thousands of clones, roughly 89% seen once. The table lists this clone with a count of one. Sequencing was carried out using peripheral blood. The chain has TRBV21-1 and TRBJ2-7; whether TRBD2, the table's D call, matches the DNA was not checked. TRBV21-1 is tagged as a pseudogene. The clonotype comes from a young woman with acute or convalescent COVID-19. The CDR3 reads CASRGTGQYF. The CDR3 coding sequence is TGTGCCAGCCGGGGGACCGGGCAGTACTTC.